This T cell receptor (beta chain) was recorded in a study of cytomegalovirus exposure and HLA in healthy donors. Profiled with immunoSEQ multiplex PCR; TCRdb holds only in-frame clones, not every one. The sample lists around 250,000 clones; around 90% were seen once. Germline CDR1 is MNHEY and CDR2 is SMNVEV (reference sequence). This CDR3 has 15 amino acids. Trimming at V came to 10 bases and at J to 7 bases, leaving 13 bases not matched to a gene. Sequences were obtained from PBMCs. The gene calls are TRBV27 and TRBJ2-1; 10 positions agree with TRBD2. The TCR comes from a woman in her thirties in good health and CMV-seronegative. The CDR3 region is CATTGASGRFNEQFF. The CDR3, as DNA: TGTGCCACCACGGGGGCTAGCGGGAGATTTAATGAGCAGTTCTTC.